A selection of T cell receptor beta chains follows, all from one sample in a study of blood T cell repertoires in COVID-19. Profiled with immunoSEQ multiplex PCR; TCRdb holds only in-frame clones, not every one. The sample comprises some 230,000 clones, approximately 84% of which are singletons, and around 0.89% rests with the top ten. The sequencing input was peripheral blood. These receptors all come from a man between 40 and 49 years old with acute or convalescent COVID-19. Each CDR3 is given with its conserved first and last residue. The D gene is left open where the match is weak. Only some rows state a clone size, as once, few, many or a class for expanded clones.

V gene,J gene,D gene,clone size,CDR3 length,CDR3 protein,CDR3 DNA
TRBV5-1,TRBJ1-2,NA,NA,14,CASSSGQLDYGYTF,TGCGCCAGCAGCTCTGGACAGTTAGACTATGGCTACACCTTC
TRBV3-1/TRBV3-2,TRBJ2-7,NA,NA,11,CASSLRGEQYF,TGTGCCAGCAGCCTCAGGGGTGAGCAGTACTTC
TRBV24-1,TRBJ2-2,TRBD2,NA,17,CATSGASGGASTGELFF,TGTGCCACCAGTGGGGCTAGCGGGGGGGCTAGCACCGGGGAGCTGTTTTTT
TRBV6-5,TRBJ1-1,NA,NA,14,CASSLTQGNTEAFF,TGTGCCAGCAGCTTAACCCAGGGAAACACTGAAGCTTTCTTT
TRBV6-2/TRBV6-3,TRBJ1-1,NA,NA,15,CASSYSSLQGTEAFF,TGTGCCAGCAGTTACTCGAGTCTCCAGGGCACTGAAGCTTTCTTT
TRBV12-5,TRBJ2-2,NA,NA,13,CASGRDNSGELFF,TGTGCTAGTGGCCGGGACAACAGCGGGGAGCTGTTTTTT
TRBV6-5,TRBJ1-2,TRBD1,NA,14,CASSTRDSYYGYTF,TGTGCCAGCAGCACTCGGGACAGCTACTATGGCTACACCTTC
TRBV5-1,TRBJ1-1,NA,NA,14,CASSLGSMNTEAFF,TGCGCCAGCAGCTTGGGTAGCATGAACACTGAAGCTTTCTTT
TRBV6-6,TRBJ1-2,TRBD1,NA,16,CASSSPGTGSGNGYTF,TGTGCCAGCAGTAGTCCCGGGACAGGGAGTGGTAATGGCTACACCTTC
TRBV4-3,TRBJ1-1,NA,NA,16,CASSQGPDRPNTEAFF,TGCGCCAGCAGCCAAGGTCCCGACAGACCGAACACTGAAGCTTTCTTT
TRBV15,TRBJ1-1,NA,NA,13,CATSRDSHREAFF,TGTGCCACCAGCAGAGATAGCCACCGTGAAGCTTTCTTT
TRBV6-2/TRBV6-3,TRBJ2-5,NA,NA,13,CASSKGRGETQYF,TGTGCCAGCAGTAAGGGCCGGGGGGAGACCCAGTACTTC
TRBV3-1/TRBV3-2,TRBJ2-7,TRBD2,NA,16,CASSQEGTSGPLEQYF,TGTGCCAGCAGCCAAGAAGGCACTAGCGGGCCCCTGGAGCAGTACTTC
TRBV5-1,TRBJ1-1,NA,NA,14,CASSLELGGNEAFF,TGCGCCAGCAGCTTGGAGTTGGGGGGGAATGAAGCTTTCTTT
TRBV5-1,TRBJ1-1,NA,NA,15,CASSPLLGSEGEAFF,TGCGCCAGCAGCCCGCTCCTAGGGAGCGAAGGGGAAGCTTTCTTT
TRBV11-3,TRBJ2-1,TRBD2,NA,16,CASSSGSGGIFDEQFF,TGTGCCAGCAGCTCGGGCAGCGGGGGGATATTCGATGAGCAGTTCTTC
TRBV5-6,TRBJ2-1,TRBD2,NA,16,CASSLVYAGGYNEQFF,TGTGCCAGCAGCTTGGTGTACGCGGGGGGGTACAATGAGCAGTTCTTC
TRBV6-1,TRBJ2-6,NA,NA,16,CASSDIPGTGANVLTF,TGTGCCAGCAGTGATATACCCGGGACTGGGGCCAACGTCCTGACTTTC
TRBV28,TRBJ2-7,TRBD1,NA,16,CASRSNGGQTSYEQYF,TGTGCCAGCAGATCAAATGGGGGACAGACCTCCTACGAGCAGTACTTC
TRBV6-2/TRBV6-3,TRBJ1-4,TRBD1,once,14,CASSRAGGGEKLFF,TGTGCCAGCAGTCGAGCAGGGGGCGGTGAAAAACTGTTTTTT
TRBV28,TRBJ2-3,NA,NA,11,CASSFADTQYF,TGTGCCAGCAGTTTCGCGGATACGCAGTATTTT
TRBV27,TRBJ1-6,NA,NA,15,CASRFEGVRNSPLHF,TGTGCCAGCCGTTTTGAGGGCGTCCGGAATTCACCCCTCCACTTT
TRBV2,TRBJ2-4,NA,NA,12,CASTPQENIQYF,TGTGCCAGCACCCCTCAGGAAAACATTCAGTACTTC
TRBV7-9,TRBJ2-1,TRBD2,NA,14,CASSRRGVNNEQFF,TGTGCCAGCAGCCGCCGGGGGGTGAACAATGAGCAGTTCTTC
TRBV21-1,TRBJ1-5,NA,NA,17,CASNTGQGLHSNQPQHF,TGTGCCAGCAACACGGGACAGGGGCTACATAGCAATCAGCCCCAGCATTTT
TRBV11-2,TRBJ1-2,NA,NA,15,CASSLSDGLNYGYTF,TGTGCCAGCAGCCTTTCCGACGGACTTAACTATGGCTACACCTTC
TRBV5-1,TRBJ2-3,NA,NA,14,CASSSRGKTDTQYF,TGCGCCAGCAGCTCACGGGGGAAGACAGATACGCAGTATTTT
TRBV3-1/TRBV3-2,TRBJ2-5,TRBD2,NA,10,CASRREDQYF,TGTGCCAGCAGGCGGGAGGACCAGTACTTC
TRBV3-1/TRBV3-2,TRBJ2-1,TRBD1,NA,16,CASSQDGTGNYNEQFF,TGTGCCAGCAGCCAGGACGGGACAGGGAATTACAATGAGCAGTTCTTC
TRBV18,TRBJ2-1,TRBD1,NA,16,CASSLGQASSYNEQFF,TGTGCCAGCTCATTGGGACAGGCGAGCTCCTACAATGAGCAGTTCTTC
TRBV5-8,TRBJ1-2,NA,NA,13,CASSLQGKGGYTF,TGTGCCAGCAGCCTACAGGGAAAGGGTGGCTACACCTTC
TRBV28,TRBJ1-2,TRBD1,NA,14,CASSLPGTGGGYTF,TGTGCCAGCAGTTTACCTGGGACAGGAGGCGGCTACACCTTC
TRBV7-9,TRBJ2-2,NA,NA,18,CASSEIRTAGENTGELFF,TGTGCCAGCAGCGAAATCCGTACAGCGGGCGAGAACACCGGGGAGCTGTTTTTT
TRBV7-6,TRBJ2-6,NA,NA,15,CASSRDLSGANVLTF,TGTGCCAGCAGCCGGGATCTCTCTGGGGCCAACGTCCTGACTTTC
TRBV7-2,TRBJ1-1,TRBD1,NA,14,CASRTGAGDTEAFF,TGTGCCAGCAGAACAGGGGCAGGGGACACTGAAGCTTTCTTT
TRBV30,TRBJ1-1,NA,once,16,CAWSEAGRVTNTEAFF,TGTGCCTGGAGTGAGGCAGGGAGGGTGACGAACACTGAAGCTTTCTTT
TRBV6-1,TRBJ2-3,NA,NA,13,CASSDPGSDTQYF,TGTGCCAGCAGTGACCCAGGGTCAGATACGCAGTATTTT
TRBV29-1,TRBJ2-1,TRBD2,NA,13,CSVEASGYNEQFF,TGCAGCGTTGAGGCTAGCGGCTACAATGAGCAGTTCTTC
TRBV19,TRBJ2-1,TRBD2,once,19,CASSIVGAGGLAGTGEQFF,TGTGCCAGTAGTATAGTAGGAGCGGGGGGGCTCGCTGGGACGGGTGAGCAGTTCTTC
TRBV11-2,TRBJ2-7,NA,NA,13,CASRLPGGNEQYF,TGTGCCAGCAGGCTCCCAGGGGGGAACGAGCAGTACTTC
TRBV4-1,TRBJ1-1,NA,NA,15,CASSHFKGGSTEAFF,TGCGCCAGCAGCCATTTCAAGGGGGGGAGCACTGAAGCTTTCTTT
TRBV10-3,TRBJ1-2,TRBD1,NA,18,CAISDWDRGFWSSGGYTF,TGTGCCATCAGTGATTGGGACAGGGGTTTTTGGAGCTCTGGTGGCTACACCTTC
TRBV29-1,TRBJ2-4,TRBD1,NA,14,CSVDVQGAANIQYF,TGCAGCGTTGATGTTCAGGGGGCTGCAAACATTCAGTACTTC
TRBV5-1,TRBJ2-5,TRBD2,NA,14,CASSPSGGTETQYF,TGCGCCAGCAGCCCCAGCGGGGGGACGGAGACCCAGTACTTC